By its share, the clone carrying this T cell receptor (beta chain) is large. The antigen remains undetermined. This entry belongs to a study of circulating CD8 cells and anti-PD-1 response in melanoma. Sorting of live CD3+CD8+TCRalphabeta+ cells by PD-1 and/or TIGIT gave four subsets. Study-wide points: PD-1 and DPOS subsets showed similar, higher clonality than DNEG.

The CDR3 sequence is 11 residues long. Germline CDR1 reads LNHDA; CDR2 reads SQIVND (reference sequence). Trimming removed 7 bases at V and 6 bases at J, with 6 bases between. The QIAseq Immune Repertoire TCR panel built the libraries from about 16 ng of total RNA. MiXCR was run by TCRdb on the reads, yielding one entry per CDR3 protein. Altogether approximately 500 distinct CDR3 sequences are present, over 9% being singletons, with the ten largest covering around 10%. The chain joins TRBV19 to TRBJ2-2, with D unresolved. Specimen: CD8+ T cells from PBMCs, collected at baseline or after one month of anti-PD-1 therapy (not recorded which). This sequence was found in a human donor with melanoma. CDR3 in DNA: TGTGCCAGTACAGGCCCCGGGGAGCTGTTTTTT. Residues: CASTGPGELFF.